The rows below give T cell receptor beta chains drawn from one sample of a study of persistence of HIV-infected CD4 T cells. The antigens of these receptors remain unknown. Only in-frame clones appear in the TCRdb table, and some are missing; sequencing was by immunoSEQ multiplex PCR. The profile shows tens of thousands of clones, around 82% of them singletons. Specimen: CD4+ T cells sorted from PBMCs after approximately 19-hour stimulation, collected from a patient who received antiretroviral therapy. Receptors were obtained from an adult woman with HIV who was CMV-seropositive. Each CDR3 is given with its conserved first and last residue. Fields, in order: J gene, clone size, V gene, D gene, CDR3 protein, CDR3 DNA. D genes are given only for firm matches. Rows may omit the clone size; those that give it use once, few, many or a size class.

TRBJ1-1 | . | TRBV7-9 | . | CASSLSSGGAFF | TGTGCCAGCAGCTTATCGAGCGGGGGAGCTTTCTTT
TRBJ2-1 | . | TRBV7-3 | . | CASSFDGAGDNEQFF | TGTGCCAGCAGCTTTGACGGGGCCGGAGACAATGAGCAGTTCTTC
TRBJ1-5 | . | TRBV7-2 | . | CASSLVGGSNQPQHF | TGTGCCAGCAGCTTAGTCGGGGGTAGCAATCAGCCCCAGCATTTT
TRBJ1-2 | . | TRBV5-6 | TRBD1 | CASSLRGQSTNYGYTF | TGTGCCAGCAGCTTGCGGGGACAGTCTACTAACTATGGCTACACCTTC
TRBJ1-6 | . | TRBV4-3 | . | CASSPTKGPGWGSPLHF | TGCGCCAGCAGCCCGACTAAGGGGCCAGGGTGGGGTTCACCCCTCCACTTT
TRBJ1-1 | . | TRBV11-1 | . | CASSLTTGTEAFF | TGTGCCAGCAGCTTAACAACGGGCACTGAAGCTTTCTTT
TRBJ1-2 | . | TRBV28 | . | CASNGDYGYTF | TGTGCCAGCAATGGAGACTATGGCTACACCTTC
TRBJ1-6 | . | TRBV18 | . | CASSPGQRYNSPLHF | TGTGCCAGCTCACCCGGACAGAGATATAATTCACCCCTCCACTTT
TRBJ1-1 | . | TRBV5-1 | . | CASSFGHRNQPARTENTEAFF | TGCGCCAGCAGCTTTGGTCACCGGAATCAGCCAGCCCGGACAGAGAACACTGAAGCTTTCTTT
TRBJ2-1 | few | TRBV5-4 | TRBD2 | CASSYPPSGAYNEQFF | TGTGCCAGCAGCTACCCCCCTAGCGGGGCCTACAATGAGCAGTTCTTC
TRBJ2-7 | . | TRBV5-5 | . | CASSLDGWSYEQYF | TGTGCCAGCAGCCTGGATGGTTGGTCCTACGAGCAGTACTTC
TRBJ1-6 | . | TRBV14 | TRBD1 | CASSLGTVNSPLHF | TGTGCCAGCAGCCTGGGGACAGTAAATTCACCCCTCCACTTT
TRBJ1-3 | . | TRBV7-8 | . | CASSSRVFPGNTIYF | TGTGCCAGCAGCTCCAGGGTTTTCCCTGGAAACACCATATATTTT
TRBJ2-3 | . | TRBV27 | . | CASSLGAGQSTDTQYF | TGTGCCAGCAGTTTAGGGGCGGGACAAAGCACAGATACGCAGTATTTT
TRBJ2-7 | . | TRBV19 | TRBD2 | CASSIRGGRGLYEQYF | TGTGCCAGTAGTATTCGGGGGGGCAGGGGCTTGTACGAGCAGTACTTC
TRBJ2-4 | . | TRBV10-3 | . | CAISDAENIQYF | TGTGCCATCAGTGATGCGGAAAACATTCAGTACTTC
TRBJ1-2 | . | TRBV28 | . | CASSLTGLNYGYTF | TGTGCCAGCAGTTTAACAGGTTTAAACTATGGCTACACCTTC
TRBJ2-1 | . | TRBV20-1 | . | CSASTYNEQFF | TGCAGTGCTAGCACCTACAATGAGCAGTTCTTC
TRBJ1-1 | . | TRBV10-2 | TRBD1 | CASRKQGAEAFF | TGCGCCAGCAGGAAACAGGGGGCTGAAGCTTTCTTT
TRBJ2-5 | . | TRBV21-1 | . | CASRSLKNISRRETQYF | TGTGCCAGCAGGAGCCTCAAAAACATCTCAAGGCGCGAGACCCAGTACTTC
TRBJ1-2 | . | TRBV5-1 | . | CASSRSTVSDGYTF | TGCGCCAGCAGCCGATCGACAGTTTCGGACGGCTACACCTTC
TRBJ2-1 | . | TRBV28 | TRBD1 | CASSLTVPRGREFF | TGTGCCAGCAGTTTAACTGTCCCCAGGGGGCGAGAGTTCTTC
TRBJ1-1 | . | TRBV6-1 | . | CASSEQGHVMNTEAFF | TGTGCCAGCAGTGAACAGGGACACGTAATGAACACTGAAGCTTTCTTT
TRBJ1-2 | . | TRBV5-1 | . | CASSRLDPGTGYTF | TGCGCCAGCAGCCGCCTTGATCCCGGGACCGGCTACACCTTC
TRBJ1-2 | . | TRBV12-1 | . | CASSCLPGTAIYGYTF | TGTGCCAGCAGCTGCCTCCCTGGGACAGCAATTTATGGCTACACCTTC
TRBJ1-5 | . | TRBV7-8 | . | CASSDRAAYSNQPQHF | TGTGCCAGCTCAGACCGGGCGGCCTATAGCAATCAGCCCCAGCATTTT
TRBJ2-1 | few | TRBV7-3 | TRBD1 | CASSPETGGAYNEQFF | TGTGCCAGCAGCCCAGAGACAGGGGGTGCCTACAATGAGCAGTTCTTC
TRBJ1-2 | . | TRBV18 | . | CASSPQLPGEGYGYTF | TGTGCCAGCTCACCACAGTTACCAGGGGAGGGCTATGGCTACACCTTC
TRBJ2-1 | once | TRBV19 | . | CASKEGHLYNEQFF | TGTGCCAGTAAGGAGGGACACCTATACAATGAGCAGTTCTTC
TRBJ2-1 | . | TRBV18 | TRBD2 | CASSESGGVDEQFF | TGTGCCAGCTCAGAGTCGGGGGGTGTCGATGAGCAGTTCTTC
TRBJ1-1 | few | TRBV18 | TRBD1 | CASSTRTGEAFF | TGTGCCAGCTCAACAAGGACAGGGGAAGCTTTCTTT
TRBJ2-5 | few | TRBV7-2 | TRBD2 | CASSAASGGAEETQYF | TGTGCCAGCAGCGCAGCTAGCGGGGGGGCCGAGGAGACCCAGTACTTC
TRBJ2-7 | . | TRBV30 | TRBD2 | CAWSPIAGDGSYEQYF | TGTGCCTGGAGTCCCATAGCGGGGGATGGCTCCTACGAGCAGTACTTC
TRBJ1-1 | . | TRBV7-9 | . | CASSSGQWNTEAFF | TGTGCCAGCAGCTCTGGACAGTGGAACACTGAAGCTTTCTTT
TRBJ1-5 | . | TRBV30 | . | CAWSLPGARSQPQHF | TGTGCCTGGAGTCTCCCCGGGGCAAGAAGCCAGCCCCAGCATTTT
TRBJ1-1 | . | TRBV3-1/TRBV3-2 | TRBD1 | CASSPQGRTEAFF | TGTGCCAGCAGCCCACAGGGGCGCACTGAAGCTTTCTTT
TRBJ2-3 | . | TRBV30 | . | CAWSEGLRTDTQYF | TGTGCCTGGAGTGAAGGACTTCGCACAGATACGCAGTATTTT
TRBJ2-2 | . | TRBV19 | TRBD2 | CASSSGTSGGALGTGELFF | TGTGCCAGTAGTAGCGGGACTAGCGGGGGGGCATTGGGCACCGGGGAGCTGTTTTTT
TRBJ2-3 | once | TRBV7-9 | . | CASSLNTQYF | TGTGCCAGCAGCTTGAATACGCAGTATTTT
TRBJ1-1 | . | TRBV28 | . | CASSFLADNTEAFF | TGTGCCAGCAGTTTTCTAGCGGATAACACTGAAGCTTTCTTT
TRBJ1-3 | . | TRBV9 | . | CASSVDGGGTGNTIYF | TGTGCCAGCAGCGTAGATGGTGGAGGGACTGGAAACACCATATATTTT
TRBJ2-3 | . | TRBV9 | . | CASSAQGRDTQYF | TGTGCCAGCAGCGCCCAAGGGAGGGATACGCAGTATTTT
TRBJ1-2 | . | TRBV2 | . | CASSPREGGVYGYTF | TGTGCCAGCAGCCCCCGTGAGGGGGGAGTCTATGGCTACACCTTC
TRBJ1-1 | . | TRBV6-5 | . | CASSSDSMNTEAFF | TGTGCCAGCAGTTCGGACAGCATGAACACTGAAGCTTTCTTT
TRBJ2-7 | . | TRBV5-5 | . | CASSFPSSGPTYEQYF | TGTGCCAGCAGCTTCCCCTCCTCCGGCCCTACCTACGAGCAGTACTTC
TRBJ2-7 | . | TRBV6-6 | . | CASSYSGGRDEQYF | TGTGCCAGCAGTTACTCCGGGGGGCGAGACGAGCAGTACTTC
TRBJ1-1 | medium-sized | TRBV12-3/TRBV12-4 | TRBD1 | CASGQSGGLAFF | TGTGCCAGCGGTCAGTCAGGGGGCTTGGCTTTCTTT
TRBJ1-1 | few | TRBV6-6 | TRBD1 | CASRKTGAEAFF | TGTGCCAGCAGGAAAACAGGGGCTGAAGCTTTCTTT
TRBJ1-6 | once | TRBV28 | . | CASSLGFLRQNNSPLHF | TGTGCCAGCAGCCTAGGGTTCCTAAGACAGAATAATTCACCCCTCCACTTT
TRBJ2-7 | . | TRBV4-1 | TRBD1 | CASSQGRWDRGREQYF | TGCGCCAGCAGCCAAGGACGTTGGGACAGGGGACGTGAGCAGTACTTC
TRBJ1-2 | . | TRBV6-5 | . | CASRSKQGSGYTF | TGTGCCAGCAGATCTAAACAGGGATCCGGCTACACCTTC
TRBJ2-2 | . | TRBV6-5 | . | CASSYTGYIGELFF | TGTGCCAGCAGTTACACAGGGTACATCGGGGAGCTGTTTTTT
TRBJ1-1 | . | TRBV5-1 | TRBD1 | CASRSTGGRTEAFF | TGCGCCAGCAGATCTACAGGGGGCCGGACTGAAGCTTTCTTT
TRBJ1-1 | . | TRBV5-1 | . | CASSLNPQAQAFF | TGCGCCAGCAGCTTGAACCCACAGGCCCAAGCTTTCTTT
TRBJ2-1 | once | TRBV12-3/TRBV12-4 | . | CASSSSVGNEQFF | TGTGCCAGCAGTTCTAGCGTGGGGAATGAGCAGTTCTTC
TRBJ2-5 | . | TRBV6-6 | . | CASSQGRSVSLAETQYF | TGTGCCAGCAGTCAGGGGCGCAGCGTATCCCTAGCGGAGACCCAGTACTTC
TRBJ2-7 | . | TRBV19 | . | CASRGTGTYEQYF | TGTGCCAGTAGGGGGACGGGAACCTACGAGCAGTACTTC
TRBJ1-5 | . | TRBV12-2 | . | CASREPGGCNQPQHF | TGTGCAAGTCGCGAACCGGGGGGGTGCAATCAGCCCCAGCATTTT
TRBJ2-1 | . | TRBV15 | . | CATSTQGGGSYNEQFF | TGTGCCACCAGCACGCAAGGGGGGGGGTCCTACAATGAGCAGTTCTTC